These 29 T cell receptor beta chains originate from one sample sequenced in a study of preoperative IRX-2 immunotherapy in early breast cancer. Treatment of the sample: preoperative locoregional IRX-2 cytokine immunotherapy. Libraries were prepared by immunoSEQ multiplex PCR; TCRdb keeps only in-frame clonotypes and omits some of them. Counted here are 24,000 or so clones, about 87% occurring once; the ten biggest clones make up approximately 30%. The sample here was tumor tissue, taken after IRX-2 immunotherapy. The receptors stem from a human donor with breast cancer.

The genes are TRBV5-1 and TRBJ1-5; D uncertain. V was pared by 4 bases and J by 0 bases, with 14 bases between. Germline loops: CDR1 SGHRS, CDR2 YFSETQ. The CDR3 runs to 16 residues. The CDR3 here is CASSMGPATSNQPQHF. CDR3 nucleotides: TGCGCCAGCAGCATGGGCCCCGCAACTAGCAATCAGCCCCAGCATTTT.

The chain links TRBV18 to TRBJ2-1; D possibly corresponds to TRBD2 (5 bases). V lost 0 bases and J lost 4, with 7 bases in between. Germline-derived CDR1 and CDR2 are KGHSH and LQKENI. The CDR3 is made up of 14 amino acids. CDR3 sequence: CASSPPSGYNEQFF. The CDR3 bases are TGTGCCAGCTCACCACCGTCGGGGTACAATGAGCAGTTCTTC.

This chain connects TRBV29-1 to TRBJ1-2; D is possibly TRBD1 (6 bases). CDR1 is SQVTM, CDR2 ANQGSEA, per germline. Deletions cut 3 bases from V and 8 bases from J, with 16 bases between. This CDR3 comprises 13 residues. Written as DNA, the CDR3 is TGCAGCGTTGACAGGGGAGGATCTGGGGGCTACACCTTC. Protein sequence: CSVDRGGSGGYTF.

This clone appeared a single time. This rearrangement joins TRBV7-9 to TRBJ2-1, with 10 bases identical to TRBD2. V was clipped by 5 bases and J by 4 bases; unmatched bases: 5. Looked up from germline, CDR1 is SEHNR and CDR2 is FQNEAQ (reference sequence). This CDR3 has 15 residues. The CDR3 DNA reads TGTGCCAGCAGCAGTAGCGGGGGGCTTTACAATGAGCAGTTCTTC. It yields the protein CASSSSGGLYNEQFF.

This clone has just one count. The chain employs TRBV2 and TRBJ1-2, with 10 positions matching TRBD1. Germline assignment: CDR1 SNHLY and CDR2 FYNNEI. There are 19 residues in the CDR3. V lost 5 bases to trimming and J lost 2 bases; unmatched junction nucleotides: 17. The DNA for the CDR3 is TGTGCCAGCAGTCCGACAGGGGGCTTCTCTACTTTCTTAAACTATGGCTACACCTTC. Protein: CASSPTGGFSTFLNYGYTF.

V and J are TRBV10-2 and TRBJ1-6, with D maybe TRBD1 (5 bases). CDR1 and CDR2 from the germline V gene are WSHSY and SAAADI. Trimming stripped 3 bases from V and 10 bases from J, with 10 bases between. The length of the CDR3 is 13 residues. In nucleotides, the CDR3 is TGCGCCAGCAGTGAAGTCAGGGTCTCACCCCTCCACTTT. This codes for CASSEVRVSPLHF.

The table lists this clone with a count of one. The chain uses TRBV18 and TRBJ2-6; no clear D. Trimming took 1 base from V and 0 from J, leaving 16 bases between them. This CDR3 contains 19 residues. Germline CDR1 and CDR2: KGHSH and LQKENI. The CDR3 loop reads CASSPLGRQPISGANVLTF. The CDR3 region has the DNA TGTGCCAGCTCACCACTTGGGCGCCAGCCGATCTCTGGGGCCAACGTCCTGACTTTC.

The chain couples TRBV6-5 to TRBJ1-1; maybe TRBD1 (6 bases). The CDR3 covers 14 residues. The V end was cut by 6 bases, the J end by 5 bases, with 16 bases between. Germline V gene sequence: CDR1 MNHEY, CDR2 SVGAGI. The CDR3 region has the DNA TGTGCCAGCAGGTCGATTCAGGGGTTAACTGAAGCTTTCTTT. It translates to CASRSIQGLTEAFF.

This clone was recorded once. V gene TRBV12-5 combines with J gene TRBJ2-3, with D unresolved. CDR1 is LGHNT, CDR2 FRNRAP, per germline. CDR3 length: 15 amino acids. Deletions cut 6 bases from V and 2 bases from J, with 15 bases between. The CDR3 DNA reads as TGTGCTAGTGGCAGTGGTTGGCTAAACACAGATACGCAGTATTTT. It encodes CASGSGWLNTDTQYF.

The chain employs TRBV14 and TRBJ2-3, with 14 bases identical to TRBD2. The junction had 5 bases not matched to a gene; V was cut back by 4 bases and J by 11 bases. The CDR3 sequence is 14 residues long. Germline loops: CDR1 SGHDN, CDR2 FVKESK. The CDR3 DNA reads TGTGCCAGCAGCCGGGGACTAGCGGGGGCCCTGCAGTATTTT. This encodes CASSRGLAGALQYF.

The chain joins TRBV5-6 to TRBJ1-2; D ambiguous. The V end was cut by 4 bases, the J end by 3 bases, with 16 bases between. CDR3 length: 15 amino acids. Looked up from germline, CDR1 is SGHDT and CDR2 is YYEEEE. The CDR3 loop is CASSLLGILDYGYTF. The CDR3, as DNA: TGTGCCAGCAGCCTCCTGGGGATATTGGACTATGGCTACACCTTC. The full variable domain, rest sourced from reference TRBV5-6 and TRBJ1-2, is DAGVTQSPTHLIKTRGQQVTLRCSPKSGHDTVSWYQQALGQGPQFIFQYYEEEERQRGNFPDRFSGHQFPNYSSELNVNALLLGDSALYLCASSLLGILDYGYTFGSGTRLTVV.

V is TRBV9 and J is TRBJ2-3; D remains ambiguous. CDR3 size: 16 residues. The V and J ends lost 4 bases and 3 bases respectively, with 18 bases between them. CDR1 is SGDLS, CDR2 YYNGEE, per germline. This CDR3 is CASSLYSPAMTDTQYF. CDR3 in DNA: TGTGCCAGCAGCCTTTATAGTCCTGCGATGACAGATACGCAGTATTTT.

This chain joins TRBV30 and TRBJ1-5, with a possible D match to TRBD1 (6 bases). The CDR3 length is 14 residues. V was clipped by 4 bases and J by 4 bases, with 14 bases between them. The germline CDR1 and CDR2 sequences are GTSNPN and SVGIG (reference sequence). CDR3 protein: CAWNQGTSNQPQHF. The CDR3, as DNA: TGTGCCTGGAACCAAGGGACAAGTAATCAGCCCCAGCATTTT.

The V and J genes are TRBV4-2 and TRBJ1-6; 7 positions agree with TRBD1. The CDR3 covers 15 residues. Germline lookup yields CDR1 LGHNA and CDR2 YNFKEQ. The ends lost 0 bases at V and 10 bases at J; junction bases unmatched: 6. The CDR3 DNA is TGTGCCAGCAGCCAAGAGGCAGGGGGGAACTCACCCCTCCACTTT. Translating it yields CASSQEAGGNSPLHF.

The chain has TRBV5-1 and TRBJ1-5, with a possible D match to TRBD1 (6 bases). Per germline, CDR1 SGHRS and CDR2 YFSETQ. The V and J ends lost 1 base and 6 bases respectively, with 14 bases between them. The CDR3 is 15 residues long. CDR3 nucleotides: TGCGCCAGCAGCTTGAATGGCAGGGGCGGTCAGCCCCAGCATTTT. This gives the protein CASSLNGRGGQPQHF. Full variable domain (missing parts from reference TRBV5-1 and TRBJ1-5): KAGVTQTPRYLIKTRGQQVTLSCSPISGHRSVSWYQQTPGQGLQFLFEYFSETQRNKGNFPGRFSGRQFSNSRSEMNVSTLELGDSALYLCASSLNGRGGQPQHFGDGTRLSIL.

The chain links TRBV6-5 to TRBJ1-5; 9 positions agree with TRBD1. Trimming at V came to 6 bases and at J to 6 bases, leaving 9 bases not matched to a gene. The CDR3 totals 15 residues. CDR1 is MNHEY and CDR2 is SVGAGI in the germline V gene. The CDR3, as DNA: TGTGCCAGCAGATTAACCGGGACAGGGTTTCAGCCCCAGCATTTT. Its protein product is CASRLTGTGFQPQHF.

This chain uses TRBV29-1 with TRBJ2-7; D gene uncertain. The V gene's germline CDR1 is SQVTM and CDR2 ANQGSEA. Trimming took 4 bases from V and 3 from J, leaving 10 bases between them. The CDR3 spans 12 residues. CDR3 sequence (DNA): TGCAGCGTTGGGTGGGGAAACTACGAGCAGTACTTC. Residues: CSVGWGNYEQYF.

This clone was detected once. The chain is built from TRBV29-1 and TRBJ2-7, with D maybe TRBD1 (6 bases). Germline CDR1 and CDR2: SQVTM and ANQGSEA. Deletions cut 7 bases from V and 6 bases from J, with 16 bases between. This CDR3 is built from 12 residues. CDR3 coding DNA: TGCAGCGCCGCCGGGACAACTGGCGAGCAGTACGTC. This translates into CSAAGTTGEQYV.

The CDR3 spells CAISESRGVNTGELFF. The CDR3 DNA follows: TGTGCCATCAGTGAGTCGAGGGGGGTGAACACCGGGGAGCTGTTTTTT. The V gene is TRBV10-3, the J gene TRBJ2-2; D is perhaps TRBD1 or TRBD2 (6 bases each). The V gene's germline CDR1 is ENHRY and CDR2 SYGVKD. This CDR3 region has 16 residues. Deletions cut 0 bases from V and 1 base from J, with 9 bases between.

In its sample, this clone was seen a few times. The chain links TRBV7-9 to TRBJ1-1; D unresolved. There are 14 residues in the CDR3. V was cut by 6 bases and J by 0 bases, with 11 bases left in between. Germline V gene lookup returns CDR1 SEHNR and CDR2 FQNEAQ (reference sequence). This CDR3 is CASSLDIVNTEAFF. In DNA, the CDR3 is TGTGCCAGCAGTCTGGATATAGTGAACACTGAAGCTTTCTTT.

The J gene is TRBJ2-6, the V gene TRBV18; D uncertain. The germline V gene has CDR1 KGHSH and CDR2 LQKENI. This CDR3 contains 14 residues. The V gene lost 6 bases and the J gene lost 3 bases, with 9 bases spanning the gap. The CDR3 DNA reads as TGTGCCAGCTCCCCCTCAGGTGGGGCCAACGTCCTGACTTTC. Translated, it gives CASSPSGGANVLTF.

The genes are TRBV11-1 and TRBJ1-2; D is undetermined. V was cut by 1 base and J by 4 bases, with 19 bases left in between. The CDR3 loop spans 17 amino acids. Per the germline V gene, CDR1 is SGHAT and CDR2 is FQDESV (reference sequence). The CDR3 sequence: CASSLDVDFTIIYGYTF. CDR3 coding DNA: TGTGCCAGCAGCTTAGATGTGGACTTTACCATTATCTATGGCTACACCTTC.

This chain connects TRBV5-6 to TRBJ2-7; D is uncertain. This CDR3 is 12 amino acids long. The germline V gene encodes CDR1 SGHDT and CDR2 YYEEEE. The germline V and J ends were trimmed by 0 bases and 3 bases, with 4 bases remaining between them. Here the CDR3 DNA reads TGTGCCAGCAGCTTGGAGAGCTACGAGCAGTACTTC. Protein product: CASSLESYEQYF. The full variable domain, rest sourced from reference TRBV5-6 and TRBJ2-7, is DAGVTQSPTHLIKTRGQQVTLRCSPKSGHDTVSWYQQALGQGPQFIFQYYEEEERQRGNFPDRFSGHQFPNYSSELNVNALLLGDSALYLCASSLESYEQYFGPGTRLTVT.

The chain couples TRBV30 to TRBJ2-7, with D possibly TRBD1 on 6 matching bases. The germline gives CDR1 GTSNPN, CDR2 SVGIG (reference sequence). The CDR3 is made up of 14 amino acids. V shed 3 bases and J shed 3 bases, with 15 bases lying between them. CDR3 region: CAWRGLTGGYEQYF. For the CDR3, the DNA is TGTGCCTGGAGGGGGTTGACAGGCGGCTACGAGCAGTACTTC.

The rearrangement joins TRBV2 to TRBJ2-3; TRBD2 might be the D (7 bases). This CDR3 comprises 15 residues. Germline CDR1 is SNHLY and CDR2 is FYNNEI. V lost 1 base and J lost 4, with 12 bases in between. CDR3 sequence (DNA): TGTGCCAGCAGTGAAGAGGGGGGGATTCCAGATACGCAGTATTTT. Translation: CASSEEGGIPDTQYF. The whole variable domain, filled in from reference TRBV2 and TRBJ2-3, reads EPEVTQTPSHQVTQMGQEVILRCVPISNHLYFYWYRQILGQKVEFLVSFYNNEISEKSEIFDDQFSVERPDGSNFTLKIRSTKLEDSAMYFCASSEEGGIPDTQYFGPGTRLTVL.

This chain joins TRBV6-1 and TRBJ1-2; no clear D gene. Deletions cut 3 bases from V and 4 bases from J, with 6 bases between. Germline values: CDR1 MNHNS, CDR2 SASEGT. This CDR3 region has 12 residues. The CDR3 spells CASSDHSYGYTF. In DNA form, the CDR3 reads TGTGCCAGCAGTGACCACAGCTATGGCTACACCTTC.

The chain joins TRBV5-1 to TRBJ2-5; no definite D call. CDR1 is SGHRS, CDR2 YFSETQ, per germline. This CDR3 spans 13 amino acids. V was clipped by 0 bases and J by 3 bases, with 6 bases between them. CDR3 DNA sequence: TGCGCCAGCAGCTTGGTGTGGGAAGAGACCCAGTACTTC. Translating it yields CASSLVWEETQYF.

This clone occurred a few times. The genes are TRBV30 and TRBJ1-6; 12 nucleotides match TRBD1. The CDR3 is made up of 17 amino acids. Trimming at V came to 4 bases and at J to 6 bases, leaving 10 bases not matched to a gene. CDR1 and CDR2 (germline): GTSNPN, SVGIG (reference sequence). CDR3 DNA: TGTGCCTGGATTACCGGGACAGGGGGCTTCGTTAATTCACCCCTCCACTTT. Translating gives CAWITGTGGFVNSPLHF. The complete variable domain, with remaining parts taken from reference TRBV30 and TRBJ1-6, reads SQTIHQWPATLVQPVGSPLSLECTVEGTSNPNLYWYRQAAGRGLQLLFYSVGIGQISSEVPQNLSASRPQDRQFILSSKKLLLSDSGFYLCAWITGTGGFVNSPLHFGNGTRLTVT.

The rearrangement uses TRBV6-1 and TRBJ2-7; TRBD2 is a possible D gene (7 bases). Trimming removed 2 bases at V and 4 bases at J, with 15 bases between. Germline assignment: CDR1 MNHNS and CDR2 SASEGT. This CDR3 comprises 15 residues. CDR3 DNA sequence: TGTGCCAGCAGTGAACGGGGGGCCGGTGGGTACGAGCAGTACTTC. Translated: CASSERGAGGYEQYF.